Presented here are 21 T cell receptor beta chains from one specimen sequenced in a study of Graves' ophthalmopathy and Graves' hyperthyroidism. Scientists amplified the TCR beta CDR3 regions from RNA transcripts. First-round RT-PCR with HTBI primers preceded a second-round multiplex PCR. Each CDR3 protein is one row after TCRdb ran MiXCR on the multiplex PCR reads. The sample has a few hundred thousand distinct CDR3 sequences; roughly 14% are singletons. The specimen was peripheral blood. These receptors were taken from a woman between 18 and 30 years old with stable Graves' hyperthyroidism.

As for this clonotype: Here the CDR3 omits its conserved ending phenylalanine or tryptophan, so a read error is the likely source. The rearrangement joins TRBV19 to TRBJ2-7; the match to TRBD1 covers 8 bases. The CDR3 extends over 14 amino acids. Per germline, CDR1 LNHDA and CDR2 SQIVND (reference sequence). Trimming at V came to 6 bases and at J to 3 bases, leaving 7 bases not matched to a gene. Written as DNA, the CDR3 is TGTGCCAGTAGCCCAGGGGGCGATAACTACGAGCAGTACTAC. It codes for CASSPGGDNYEQYY.

This clonotype was observed at least ten times. The chain uses TRBV5-1 and TRBJ1-3; 8 bases are a match to TRBD1. The CDR3 is made up of 16 amino acids. The V and J ends lost 2 bases and 3 bases, in that order; junction bases with no gene match: 7. Germline CDR1 is SGHRS and CDR2 is YFSETQ. CDR3 sequence: CASSFYSGTGGNTIYF. The CDR3 nucleotides are TGCGCCAGCAGCTTTTATTCCGGGACAGGTGGAAACACCATATATTTT.

On this clonotype itself: Compared with germline, one end of the junction differs, possibly owing to a read error. The chain links TRBV7-3 to TRBJ2-7, with D perhaps matching TRBD2 (5 bases). Looked up from germline, CDR1 is SGHTA and CDR2 is FQGTGA. CDR3 length: 15 amino acids. CDR3 amino acids: CASSITGIGSYAQYF. The CDR3 nucleotides are TGTGCCAGCAGCATAACCGGGATAGGGTCCTACGCTCAGTACTTC.

In regard to this clonotype: The junction and the germline gene differ at one end; a read error may be behind it. The chain links TRBV7-3 to TRBJ1-1; D unresolved. CDR1 is SGHTA and CDR2 is FQGTGA in the germline V gene. The CDR3 is made up of 14 amino acids. CDR3 in DNA: TGTGCCGGCAGCCCCGGCGAAATGAACACTGAAGCTTTCTTT. Its translation: CAGSPGEMNTEAFF.

This clonotype has only a few counts. The chain recombines TRBV19 with TRBJ1-5; 12 bases are a match to TRBD1. V trimming: 1 base; J trimming: 5 bases; junction bases outside the gene matches: 3. The CDR3 runs 16 residues. Germline CDR1 LNHDA, CDR2 SQIVND (reference sequence). The CDR3 is CASSIVGTGGDQPQHF. CDR3 bases: TGTGCCAGTAGTATAGTGGGGACAGGGGGCGATCAGCCCCAGCATTTT.

As to this clonotype: The junction does not match germline at one end; this may be a read error. The chain couples TRBV29-1 to TRBJ1-5; D not certain. Germline CDR1 SQVTM, CDR2 ANQGSEA. This CDR3 comprises 15 residues. Written as DNA, the CDR3 is TGCAGCGTTGAGCTGCCTGGGTATAGCAATCAGCCACAGCATTTT. As protein: CSVELPGYSNQPQHF.

This clonotype was picked up many times. This chain joins TRBV5-1 and TRBJ2-7; 8 bases align to TRBD2. V trimming: 3 bases; J trimming: 4 bases; junction bases outside the gene matches: 9. The CDR3 is 15 amino acids. Germline V CDR1 and CDR2: SGHRS, YFSETQ. The CDR3 sequence is CASSSGGGPGYEQYF. Here the CDR3 DNA reads TGCGCCAGCAGCTCCGGGGGGGGTCCGGGGTACGAGCAGTACTTC.

This rearrangement joins TRBV7-2 to TRBJ2-5; no firm D call. The J call may be faulty, since TRBJ2-1 better matches the DNA end. The CDR3 loop spans 14 amino acids. The germline V gene has CDR1 SGHTA and CDR2 FQGNSA. Here the CDR3 reads CASSQDFRYNEQFF. As DNA, the CDR3 is TGTGCCAGCAGCCAAGATTTCCGGTACAATGAGCAGTTCTTC.

This clonotype was seen at least ten times. The chain recombines TRBV5-1 with TRBJ1-1; D uncertain. The CDR3 is 15 amino acids. The ends were cut back, 0 bases at V and 5 bases at J, with 14 bases in the middle. CDR1 and CDR2 (germline): SGHRS, YFSETQ. The CDR3 sequence is CASSLAGPFGTEAFF. The CDR3 DNA sequence: TGCGCCAGCAGCTTGGCCGGACCCTTTGGGACTGAAGCTTTCTTT. The variable domain in full, completed from reference TRBV5-1 and TRBJ1-1, reads KAGVTQTPRYLIKTRGQQVTLSCSPISGHRSVSWYQQTPGQGLQFLFEYFSETQRNKGNFPGRFSGRQFSNSRSEMNVSTLELGDSALYLCASSLAGPFGTEAFFGQGTRLTVV.

In this sample, this clonotype turned up many times. The rearrangement joins TRBV3-1 to TRBJ2-5; D is unresolved. The ends were cut back, 0 bases at V and 7 bases at J, with 6 bases in the middle. The CDR3 totals 12 residues. Looked up from germline, CDR1 is LGHDT and CDR2 is YNNKEL (reference sequence). CDR3 sequence (DNA): TGTGCCAGCAGCCAAGATTGGGGGACCCAGTACTTC. Its translation is CASSQDWGTQYF.

This clonotype was found many times. The J gene is TRBJ2-5, the V gene TRBV25-1; D possibly corresponds to TRBD2 (5 bases). Germline assignment: CDR1 MGHDK and CDR2 SYGVNS. V gave up 3 bases and J gave up 5 bases, with 13 bases separating them. The CDR3 is 14 residues long. CDR3 DNA sequence: TGTGCCAGCAGTGAGAGGGCGGTAGGGGAGACCCAGTACTTC. Residues: CASSERAVGETQYF.

The chain recombines TRBV11-1 with TRBJ2-2; 8 positions agree with TRBD2. This CDR3 contains 16 residues. V lost 4 bases and J lost 2; bases outside the gene matches: 6. Per the germline V gene, CDR1 is SGHAT and CDR2 is FQDESV (reference sequence). The DNA for the CDR3 is TGTGCCAGCAGCTCGAGGACTAGCAGAAACACCGGGGAGCTGTTTTTT. It yields the protein CASSSRTSRNTGELFF.

The sample holds a few counts of this clonotype. The rearrangement joins TRBV9 to TRBJ2-5, with TRBD2 identical over 9 bases. Germline CDR1 reads SGDLS; CDR2 reads YYNGEE. Trimming removed 0 bases from V and 5 bases from J; junction bases left unmatched: 11. The CDR3 loop spans 17 amino acids. The CDR3 spells CASSVAGSGGWGETQYF. The CDR3 nucleotides read TGTGCCAGCAGCGTAGCCGGTAGCGGGGGCTGGGGGGAGACCCAGTACTTC.

This clonotype was counted many times. The rearrangement uses TRBV5-1 and TRBJ2-7; 11 bases line up with TRBD1. V trimming: 4 bases; J trimming: 3 bases; junction bases outside the gene matches: 6. This CDR3 is 15 amino acids long. Germline values: CDR1 SGHRS, CDR2 YFSETQ. The CDR3, as DNA: TGCGCCAGCAGCCCAGGGACAGGGGGATTCTACGAGCAGTACTTC. This encodes CASSPGTGGFYEQYF.

At least ten counts were recorded for this clonotype. This rearrangement joins TRBV20-1 to TRBJ1-1, with D unresolved. Per the germline V gene, CDR1 is DFQATT and CDR2 is SNEGSKA (reference sequence). This CDR3 has 12 residues. V dropped 3 bases and J dropped 1 base, with 6 bases sitting between them. The CDR3 nucleotides read TGCAGTGCTAGTCGGACGAACACTGAAGCTTTCTTT. This translates into CSASRTNTEAFF.

This clonotype was counted at least ten times. With a much larger clone just one base away, this may be a read error. The chain employs TRBV19 and TRBJ1-6, with D unclear. The CDR3 has 13 residues. CDR1 LNHDA and CDR2 SQIVND come from the germline V gene (reference sequence). CDR3 protein: CASSIGESSHLHF. The CDR3 nucleotides are TGTGCCAGTAGTATTGGAGAAAGTTCACACCTCCACTTT.

In this sample, this clonotype turned up many times. Since a much larger clone is just one base distant, this may be a read error. The rearrangement joins TRBV12-5 to TRBJ1-1, with D unclear. Germline CDR1 is LGHNT and CDR2 is FRNRAP. The CDR3 extends over 13 amino acids. CDR3 loop: CASRKETWTEASF. The CDR3 DNA reads TGTGCTAGTAGGAAGGAGACTTGGACTGAAGCTTCCTTT.

This clonotype was recorded a few times. The junction does not match germline at one end; this may be a read error. The chain joins TRBV29-1 to TRBJ2-4, with D perhaps assigned TRBD1 or TRBD2 (5 bases each). The CDR3 is 12 residues long. Germline V CDR1 and CDR2: SQVTM, ANQGSEA. The CDR3 sequence is CSVEDGGDIKYF. The CDR3 region has the DNA TGCAGCGTTGAAGATGGGGGAGACATTAAGTACTTC.

This clonotype was recorded many times. This chain links TRBV6-2 or TRBV6-3 with TRBJ2-7; the match to TRBD2 covers 15 bases. CDR1 is MNHEY, CDR2 SVGEGT, per germline. V gave up 6 bases and J gave up 4 bases; unmatched junction bases: 4. CDR3 length: 15 residues. For the CDR3, the DNA is TGTGCCAGCAGCAGGACTAGCGGGGGGGCATACGAGCAGTACTTC. Translating it yields CASSRTSGGAYEQYF.

This clonotype was detected many times. The rearrangement links TRBV6-1 to TRBJ1-5; maybe TRBD1 (5 bases). The V gene lost 3 bases and the J gene lost 4 bases, with 13 bases spanning the gap. Germline CDR1 reads MNHNS; CDR2 reads SASEGT. The CDR3 is made up of 15 amino acids. CDR3 loop: CASSEGLGLNQPQHF. The CDR3 bases are TGTGCCAGCAGTGAGGGACTGGGATTGAATCAGCCCCAGCATTTT.

Details on this clonotype: Being one base from a much bigger clone, this may be a read error. The CDR3 loop is CASSHPKALVEQDF. Here the CDR3 DNA reads TGCGCCAGCAGCCACCCGAAGGCGCTTGTCGAGCAGGACTTC. J is TRBJ2-7 and V is TRBV4-1; unclear D gene. The V gene's germline CDR1 is MGHRA and CDR2 YSYEKL. The CDR3 runs to 14 residues.